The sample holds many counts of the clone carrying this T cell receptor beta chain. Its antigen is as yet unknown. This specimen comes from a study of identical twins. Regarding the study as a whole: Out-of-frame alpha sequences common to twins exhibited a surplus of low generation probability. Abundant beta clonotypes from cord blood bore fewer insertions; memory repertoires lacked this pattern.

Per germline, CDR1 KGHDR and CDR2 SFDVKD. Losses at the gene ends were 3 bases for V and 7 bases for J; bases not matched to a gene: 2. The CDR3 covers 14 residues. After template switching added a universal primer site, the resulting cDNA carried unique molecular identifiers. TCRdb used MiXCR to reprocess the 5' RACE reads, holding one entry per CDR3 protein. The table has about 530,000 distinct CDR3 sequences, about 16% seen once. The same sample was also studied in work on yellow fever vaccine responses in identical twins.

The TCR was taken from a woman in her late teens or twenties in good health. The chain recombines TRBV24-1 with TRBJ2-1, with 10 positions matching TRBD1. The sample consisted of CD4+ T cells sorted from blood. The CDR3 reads CATSDPGQGNEQFF. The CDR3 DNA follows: TGTGCCACCAGTGATCCGGGACAGGGGAATGAGCAGTTCTTC.